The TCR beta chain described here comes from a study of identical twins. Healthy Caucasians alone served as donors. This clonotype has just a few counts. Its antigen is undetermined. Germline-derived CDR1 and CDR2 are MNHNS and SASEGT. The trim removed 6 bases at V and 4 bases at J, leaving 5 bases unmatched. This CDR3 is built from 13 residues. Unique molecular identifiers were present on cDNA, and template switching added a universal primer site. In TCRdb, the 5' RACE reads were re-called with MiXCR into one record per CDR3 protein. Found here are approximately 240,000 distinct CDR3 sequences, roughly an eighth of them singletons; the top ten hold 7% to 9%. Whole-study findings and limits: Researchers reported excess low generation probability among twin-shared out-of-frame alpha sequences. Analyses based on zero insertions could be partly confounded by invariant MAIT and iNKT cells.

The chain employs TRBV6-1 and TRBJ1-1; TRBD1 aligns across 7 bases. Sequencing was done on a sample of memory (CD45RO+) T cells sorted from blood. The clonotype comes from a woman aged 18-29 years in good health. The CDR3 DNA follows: TGTGCCAGCAGAACAGGGGCTTTCACTGAAGCTTTCTTT. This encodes CASRTGAFTEAFF.